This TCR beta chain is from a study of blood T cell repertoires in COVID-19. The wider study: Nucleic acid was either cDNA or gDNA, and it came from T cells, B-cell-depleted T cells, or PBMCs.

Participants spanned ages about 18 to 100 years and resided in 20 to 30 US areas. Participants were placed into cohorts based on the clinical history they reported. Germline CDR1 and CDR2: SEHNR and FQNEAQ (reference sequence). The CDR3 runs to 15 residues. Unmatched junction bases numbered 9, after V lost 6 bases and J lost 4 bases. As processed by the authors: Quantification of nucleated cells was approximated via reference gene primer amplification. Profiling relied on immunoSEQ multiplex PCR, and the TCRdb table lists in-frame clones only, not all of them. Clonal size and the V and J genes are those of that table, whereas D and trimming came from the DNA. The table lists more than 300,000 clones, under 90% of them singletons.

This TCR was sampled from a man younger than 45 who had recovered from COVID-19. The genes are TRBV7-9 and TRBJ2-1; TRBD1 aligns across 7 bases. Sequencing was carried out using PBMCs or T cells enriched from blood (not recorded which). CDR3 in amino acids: CASSHSGTAYNEQFF. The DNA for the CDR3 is TGTGCCAGCAGTCATTCCGGGACAGCTTACAATGAGCAGTTCTTC.